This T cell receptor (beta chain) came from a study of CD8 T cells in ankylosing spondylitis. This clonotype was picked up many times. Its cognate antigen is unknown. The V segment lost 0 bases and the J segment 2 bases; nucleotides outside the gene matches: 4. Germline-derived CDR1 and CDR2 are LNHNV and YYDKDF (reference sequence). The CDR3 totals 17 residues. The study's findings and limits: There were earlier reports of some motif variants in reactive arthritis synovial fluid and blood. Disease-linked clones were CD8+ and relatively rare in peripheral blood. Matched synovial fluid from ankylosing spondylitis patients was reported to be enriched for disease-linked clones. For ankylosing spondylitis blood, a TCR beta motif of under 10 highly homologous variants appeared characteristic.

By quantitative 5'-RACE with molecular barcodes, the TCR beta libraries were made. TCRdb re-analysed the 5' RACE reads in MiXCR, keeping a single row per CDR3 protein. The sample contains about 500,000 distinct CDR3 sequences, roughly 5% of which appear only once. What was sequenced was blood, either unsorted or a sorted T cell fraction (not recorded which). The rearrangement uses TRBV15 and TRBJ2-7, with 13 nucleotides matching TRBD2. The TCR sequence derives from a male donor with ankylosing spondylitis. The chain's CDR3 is CATSRDLGTSGTYEQYF. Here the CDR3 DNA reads TGTGCCACCAGCAGAGATTTGGGGACTAGCGGGACCTACGAGCAGTACTTC.